This T cell receptor beta chain derives from a study of cytomegalovirus exposure and HLA in healthy donors. General study results and limits: Reportedly, diagnosis of cytomegalovirus status by the classifier showed high specificity and sensitivity. Researchers reported from a later analysis that most CMV-associated TCR beta chains appeared HLA-restricted.

Only one count was recorded for this clone. What it binds is not known. The PCR made use of 60 Vbeta and 13 Jbeta primers. TCRdb keeps only in-frame clones here, not all; method: immunoSEQ multiplex PCR. The sample contains about 230,000 clones, 70% to 85% of which appear only once. The material sequenced was PBMCs. The TCR sequence derives from a woman aged 60-70 years in good health and CMV-seropositive.

CDR3 sequence reads: CASSPIAGANEQFF. CDR3 coding DNA: TGTGCCAGCAGTCCTATAGCGGGAGCGAATGAGCAGTTCTTC. The chain recombines TRBV27 with TRBJ2-1; 9 nucleotides align to TRBD2. With V trimmed by 5 bases and J by 7 bases, 6 bases remained unmatched. The CDR3 runs to 14 residues. Per the germline V gene, CDR1 is MNHEY and CDR2 is SMNVEV (reference sequence).